The following is a T cell receptor beta chain sequence with its context. The antigen is not known. The entry originates in a study of OX40 agonist ivuxolimab in advanced cancers. Turning to the study itself: The drug used for patients, ivuxolimab, was an agonistic anti-OX40 (CD134) antibody.

Findings and limits, study-wide: Clonal expansion from baseline to week 6 occurred in both CD4+ and CD8+ T cells. In CD8+ T cells, expanded clones were on average more numerous than in CD4+.

The CDR3 totals 14 residues. Looked up from germline, CDR1 is LGHNA and CDR2 is YNFKEQ. J was trimmed by 6 bases and V by 4 bases; bases with no gene match: 6. Measured with immunoSEQ multiplex PCR; TCRdb has only the in-frame clones, and not every one. The repertoire holds tens of thousands of clones, with about 82% as singletons. This chain links TRBV4-2 with TRBJ1-5; 7 bases match TRBD1. The sequencing used CD4+ or CD8+ T cells sorted from blood, collected in a trial of the OX40 agonist ivuxolimab. The sequence was obtained from an adult with an advanced solid tumor such as melanoma, head and neck, liver or kidney cancer. CDR3 residues: CASSPGGIGQPQHF. The CDR3 DNA follows: TGTGCCAGCAGCCCAGGGGGTATCGGTCAGCCCCAGCATTTT.